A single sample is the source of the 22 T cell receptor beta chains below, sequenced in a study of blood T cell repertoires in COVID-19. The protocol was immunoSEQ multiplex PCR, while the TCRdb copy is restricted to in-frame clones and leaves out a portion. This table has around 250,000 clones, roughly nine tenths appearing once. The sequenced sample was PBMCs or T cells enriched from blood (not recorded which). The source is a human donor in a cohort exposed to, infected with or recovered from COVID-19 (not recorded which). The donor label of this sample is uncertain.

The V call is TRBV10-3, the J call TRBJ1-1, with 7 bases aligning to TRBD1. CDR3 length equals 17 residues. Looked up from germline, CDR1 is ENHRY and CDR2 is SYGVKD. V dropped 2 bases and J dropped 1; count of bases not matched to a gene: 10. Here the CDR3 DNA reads TGTGCCATCAGTGAGGCTATGAGACAGGGTAAGAACACTGAAGCTTTCTTT. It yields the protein CAISEAMRQGKNTEAFF.

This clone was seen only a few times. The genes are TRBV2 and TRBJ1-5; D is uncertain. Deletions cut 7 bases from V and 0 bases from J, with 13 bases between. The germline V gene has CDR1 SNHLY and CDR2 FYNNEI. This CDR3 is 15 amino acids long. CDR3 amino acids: CASKSRRYSNQPQHF. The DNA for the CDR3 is TGTGCCAGCAAGTCCAGAAGATATAGCAATCAGCCCCAGCATTTT.

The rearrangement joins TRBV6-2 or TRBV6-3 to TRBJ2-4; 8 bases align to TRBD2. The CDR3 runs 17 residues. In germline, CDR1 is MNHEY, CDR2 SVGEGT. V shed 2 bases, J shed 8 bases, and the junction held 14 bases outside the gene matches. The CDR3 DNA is TGTGCCAGCAGTTACGAGAAGATAGCGGGGTCGGGGCACATTCAGTACTTC. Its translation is CASSYEKIAGSGHIQYF.

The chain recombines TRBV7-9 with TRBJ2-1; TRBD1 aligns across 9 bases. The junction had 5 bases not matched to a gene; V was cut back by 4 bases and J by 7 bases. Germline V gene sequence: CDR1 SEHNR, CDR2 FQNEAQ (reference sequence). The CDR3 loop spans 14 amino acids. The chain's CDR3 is CASSSGTGSNEQFF. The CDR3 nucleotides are TGTGCCAGCAGCTCAGGGACAGGGTCGAATGAGCAGTTCTTC.

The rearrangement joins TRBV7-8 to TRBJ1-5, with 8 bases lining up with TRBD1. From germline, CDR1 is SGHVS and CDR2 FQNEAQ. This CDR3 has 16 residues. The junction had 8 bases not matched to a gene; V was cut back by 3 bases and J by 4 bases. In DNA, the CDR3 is TGTGCCAGCAGCTTGGGGACAGGACGGACTAATCAGCCCCAGCATTTT. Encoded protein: CASSLGTGRTNQPQHF.

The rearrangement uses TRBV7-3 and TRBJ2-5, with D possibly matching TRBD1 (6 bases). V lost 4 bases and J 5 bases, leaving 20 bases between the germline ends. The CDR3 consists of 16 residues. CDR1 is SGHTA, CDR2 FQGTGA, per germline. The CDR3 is CASSSSRDKERETQYF. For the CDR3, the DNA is TGTGCCAGCAGCTCGTCCCGGGACAAGGAACGCGAGACCCAGTACTTC.

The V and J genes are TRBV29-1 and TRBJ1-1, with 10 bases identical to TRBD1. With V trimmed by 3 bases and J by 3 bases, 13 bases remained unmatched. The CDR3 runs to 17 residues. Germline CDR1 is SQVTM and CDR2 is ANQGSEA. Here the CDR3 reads CSVDSGQGDSTYTEAFF. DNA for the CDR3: TGCAGCGTTGATTCTGGACAGGGGGATAGTACGTACACTGAAGCTTTCTTT.

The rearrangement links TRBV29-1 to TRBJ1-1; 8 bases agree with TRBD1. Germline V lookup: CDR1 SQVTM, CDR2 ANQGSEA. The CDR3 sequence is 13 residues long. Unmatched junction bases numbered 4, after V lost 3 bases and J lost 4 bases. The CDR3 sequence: CSVESQGGTEAFF. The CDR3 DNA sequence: TGCAGCGTTGAGTCACAGGGGGGCACTGAAGCTTTCTTT. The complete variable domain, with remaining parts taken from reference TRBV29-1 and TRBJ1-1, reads SAVISQKPSRDICQRGTSLTIQCQVDSQVTMMFWYRQQPGQSLTLIATANQGSEATYESGFVIDKFPISRPNLTFSTLTVSNMSPEDSSIYLCSVESQGGTEAFFGQGTRLTVV.

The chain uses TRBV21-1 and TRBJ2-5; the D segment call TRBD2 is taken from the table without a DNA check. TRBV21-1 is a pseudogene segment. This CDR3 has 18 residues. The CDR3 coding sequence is TGTGCCAGCAGCCGCGTGACCTGGGGACTCCTGGAACAAGAGACCCAGTACTTC. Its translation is CASSRVTWGLLEQETQYF.

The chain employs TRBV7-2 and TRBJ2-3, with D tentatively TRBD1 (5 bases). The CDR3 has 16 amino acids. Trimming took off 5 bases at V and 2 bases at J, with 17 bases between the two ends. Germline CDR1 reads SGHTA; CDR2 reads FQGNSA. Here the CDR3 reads CASSRMGRRPTDTQYF. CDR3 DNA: TGTGCCAGCAGCCGTATGGGGCGGAGACCCACAGATACGCAGTATTTT.

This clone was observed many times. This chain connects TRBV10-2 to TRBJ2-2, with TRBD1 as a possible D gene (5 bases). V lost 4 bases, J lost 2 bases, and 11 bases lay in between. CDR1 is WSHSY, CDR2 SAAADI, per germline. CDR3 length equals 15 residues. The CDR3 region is CASSVSGRNTGELFF. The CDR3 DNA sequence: TGCGCCAGCAGTGTCTCAGGGCGAAACACCGGGGAGCTGTTTTTT.

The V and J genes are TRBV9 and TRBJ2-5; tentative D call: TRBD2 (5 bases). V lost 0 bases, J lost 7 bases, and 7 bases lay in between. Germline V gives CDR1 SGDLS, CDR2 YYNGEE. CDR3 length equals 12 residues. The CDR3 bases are TGTGCCAGCAGCGTAGAGGAGGCGACCCAGTACTTC. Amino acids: CASSVEEATQYF.

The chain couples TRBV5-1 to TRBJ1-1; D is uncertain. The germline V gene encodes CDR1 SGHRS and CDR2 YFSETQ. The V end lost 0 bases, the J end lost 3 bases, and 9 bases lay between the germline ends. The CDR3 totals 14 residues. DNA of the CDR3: TGCGCCAGCAGCTTGGGAGGGAAGGACACTGAAGCTTTCTTT. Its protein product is CASSLGGKDTEAFF.

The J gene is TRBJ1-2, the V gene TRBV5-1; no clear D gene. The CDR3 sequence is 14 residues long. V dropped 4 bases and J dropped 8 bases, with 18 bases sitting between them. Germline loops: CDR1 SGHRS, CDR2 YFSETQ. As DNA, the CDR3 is TGCGCCAGCAGCCCCGGCCGAGGAAATCGGGGCTACACCTTC. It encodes CASSPGRGNRGYTF.

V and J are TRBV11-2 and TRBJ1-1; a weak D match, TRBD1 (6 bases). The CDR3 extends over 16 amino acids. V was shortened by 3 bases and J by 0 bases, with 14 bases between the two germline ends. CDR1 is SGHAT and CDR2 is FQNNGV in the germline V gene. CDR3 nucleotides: TGTGCCAGCAGCTTTATCTCAGGGGTCGTGAACACTGAAGCTTTCTTT. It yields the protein CASSFISGVVNTEAFF.

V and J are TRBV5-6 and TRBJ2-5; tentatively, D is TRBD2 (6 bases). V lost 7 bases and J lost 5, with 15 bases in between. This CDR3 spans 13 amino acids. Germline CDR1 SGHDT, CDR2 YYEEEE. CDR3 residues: CASAPTSRETQYF. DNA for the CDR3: TGTGCCAGCGCCCCCACTAGCAGGGAGACCCAGTACTTC.

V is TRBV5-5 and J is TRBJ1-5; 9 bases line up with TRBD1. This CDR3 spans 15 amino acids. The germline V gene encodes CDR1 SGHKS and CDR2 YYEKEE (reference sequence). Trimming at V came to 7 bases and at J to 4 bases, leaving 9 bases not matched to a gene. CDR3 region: CASGWTGQGNQPQHF. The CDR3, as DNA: TGTGCCAGCGGTTGGACGGGACAGGGAAATCAGCCCCAGCATTTT.

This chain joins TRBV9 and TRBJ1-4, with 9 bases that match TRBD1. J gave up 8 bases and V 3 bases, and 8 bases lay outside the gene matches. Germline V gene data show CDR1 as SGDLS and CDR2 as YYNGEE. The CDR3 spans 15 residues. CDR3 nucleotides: TGTGCCAGCAGCGCGCTGACAGGGGGGCGGGAAAAACTGTTTTTT. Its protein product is CASSALTGGREKLFF. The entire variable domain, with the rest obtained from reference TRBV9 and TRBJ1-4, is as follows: DSGVTQTPKHLITATGQRVTLRCSPRSGDLSVYWYQQSLDQGLQFLIQYYNGEERAKGNILERFSAQQFPDLHSELNLSSLELGDSALYFCASSALTGGREKLFFGSGTQLSVL.

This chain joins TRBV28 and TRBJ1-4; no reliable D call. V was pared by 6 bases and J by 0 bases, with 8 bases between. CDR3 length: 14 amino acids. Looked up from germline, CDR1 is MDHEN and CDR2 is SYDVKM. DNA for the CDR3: TGTGCCAGCAGACAGCCTGCAACTAATGAAAAACTGTTTTTT. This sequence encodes CASRQPATNEKLFF.

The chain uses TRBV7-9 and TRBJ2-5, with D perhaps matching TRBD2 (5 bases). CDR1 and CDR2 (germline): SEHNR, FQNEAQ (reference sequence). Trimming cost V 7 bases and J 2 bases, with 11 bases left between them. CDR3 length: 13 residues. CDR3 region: CASNGLLQETQYF. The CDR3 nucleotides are TGTGCCAGCAACGGACTCCTTCAAGAGACCCAGTACTTC. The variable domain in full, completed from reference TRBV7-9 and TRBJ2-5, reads DTGVSQNPRHKITKRGQNVTFRCDPISEHNRLYWYRQTLGQGPEFLTYFQNEAQLEKSRLLSDRFSAERPKGSFSTLEIQRTEQGDSAMYLCASNGLLQETQYFGPGTRLLVL.

As DNA, the CDR3 is TGTGCCAGCAGCTCATCCACCGGGACAGGGATCGAGCAGTACTTC. Translating gives CASSSSTGTGIEQYF. The chain recombines TRBV7-9 with TRBJ2-7; TRBD1 matches 9 bases. CDR1 and CDR2 (germline): SEHNR, FQNEAQ (reference sequence). The CDR3 totals 15 residues. Trimming cost V 4 bases and J 6 bases; bases outside gene matches: 10.

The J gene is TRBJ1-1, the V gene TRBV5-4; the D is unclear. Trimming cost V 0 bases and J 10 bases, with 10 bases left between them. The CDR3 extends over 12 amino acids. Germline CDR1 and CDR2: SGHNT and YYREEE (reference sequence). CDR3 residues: CASSLGDTVAFF. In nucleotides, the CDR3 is TGTGCCAGCAGCTTGGGAGACACAGTAGCTTTCTTT.